These 7 T cell receptor beta chains were sequenced from one sample in a study of sequential checkpoint blockade in melanoma. As for treatment: randomized to nivolumab then ipilimumab (arm A) or the reverse (arm B). Repertoires were generated with immunoSEQ multiplex PCR, while TCRdb's copy carries only in-frame clones and drops some. The sample has fewer than 40,000 clones, roughly 90% seen once. The material sequenced was CD8+ T cells sorted from blood (inferred from file names), taken from a patient given nivolumab and ipilimumab in sequence. The origin of the receptors is a human donor with melanoma.

The V and J genes are TRBV18 and TRBJ2-2; 9 bases are a match to TRBD1. CDR1 KGHSH and CDR2 LQKENI come from the germline V gene. There are 17 residues in the CDR3. J was trimmed by 5 bases and V by 3 bases; bases with no gene match: 10. The chain's CDR3 is CASSPLTGTGPTGELFF. DNA of the CDR3: TGTGCCAGCTCACCTCTGACCGGGACAGGGCCTACCGGGGAGCTGTTTTTT.

V usage is TRBV19 and J usage is TRBJ1-2; 7 bases match TRBD1. Trimming removed 5 bases from V and 0 bases from J; junction bases left unmatched: 6. Germline V CDR1 and CDR2: LNHDA, SQIVND (reference sequence). This CDR3 is 15 amino acids long. DNA for the CDR3: TGTGCCAGTAGTCTTGGACAGGTAGCTAACTATGGCTACACCTTC. This gives the protein CASSLGQVANYGYTF.

This clone was observed a few times. One junction end disagrees with the germline gene, perhaps due to a read error. CDR3 sequence (DNA): TGTGCCAGCAGCCGCGGACTAGCAGAGTACAATGAGCAGTTCTTC. Translated: CASSRGLAEYNEQFF. The rearrangement uses TRBV5-1 and TRBJ2-1; 8 bases align to TRBD2. There are 15 residues in the CDR3. CDR1 is SGHRS and CDR2 is YFSETQ in the germline V gene.

The table lists this clone with a few counts. V gene TRBV27 combines with J gene TRBJ2-7, with D unresolved. Trimming stripped 6 bases from V and 3 bases from J, with 6 bases between. This CDR3 comprises 11 residues. Germline CDR1 MNHEY, CDR2 SMNVEV (reference sequence). The DNA for the CDR3 is TGTGCCAGCAGGTCACACTACGAGCAGTACTTC. It codes for CASRSHYEQYF.

V gene TRBV6-1 combines with J gene TRBJ1-6, with D possibly matching TRBD1 (6 bases). V lost 6 bases, J lost 14 bases, and 20 bases lay in between. The CDR3 contains 14 residues. Germline V CDR1 and CDR2: MNHNS, SASEGT. For the CDR3, the DNA is TGTGCCAGCAGGTACCGGGACACCCTCATCTCCCTCCACTTT. The encoded protein is CASRYRDTLISLHF.

The rearrangement uses TRBV10-1 and TRBJ2-7; D might be TRBD2 (5 bases). Deletions cut 4 bases from V and 1 base from J, with 11 bases between. CDR1 is WNHNN and CDR2 is SYGVQD in the germline V gene (reference sequence). The CDR3 totals 14 residues. Here the CDR3 reads CASSGHGDSYEQYF. The CDR3 DNA sequence: TGCGCCAGCAGTGGTCACGGGGATTCCTACGAGCAGTACTTC.

The V gene is TRBV28, the J gene TRBJ1-4; tentatively, D is TRBD1 (5 bases). The CDR3 has 15 residues. Trimming left V 5 bases short and J 6 bases short, with 16 bases between. Looked up from germline, CDR1 is MDHEN and CDR2 is SYDVKM. This CDR3 is CASSGSGTPHEKLFF. DNA for the CDR3: TGTGCCAGCAGTGGCTCCGGGACTCCGCATGAAAAACTGTTTTTT.